Listed here is a single T cell receptor beta chain. Its specific antigen is unknown. The cohort consisted of 666 healthy bone marrow donors. All cohort members were sampled while nominally healthy, although unrecorded immune exposures were likely present. The donor tested CMV seropositive and was one of the 289 seropositive cohort members. Every donor gave a peripheral blood sample, and the peripheral blood mononuclear cells from that sample were used for TCR beta sequencing. The Qiagen DNeasy Blood Extraction Kit was used to extract genomic DNA from the blood cell samples. The data belong to a study of cytomegalovirus exposure and HLA in healthy donors (dated by TCRdb to 2016 to 2017). Concerning the study at large: An earlier analysis of approximately 640 of the donors reported 250 to 300 Gb of sequence data and about 100 million unique TCR beta sequences from about 180 million T cells. HLA typing covered class I and class II loci at four-digit resolution. Genome-wide SNP genotypes for about three fifths of the roughly 670 donors were used in a later genetic analysis, which treated that subset as a discovery cohort. To study patterns of TCR occurrence, a later analysis re-analyzed previously published TCR beta repertoires from 666 donors and added high-resolution HLA genotyping. An early release covering roughly 600 HLA-typed donors comprised 300 to 350 gigabases of sequencing data and approximately 80 million unique TCR sequences. The study profiled the T cell repertoires of 500 to 800 subjects by immunosequencing and related them to cytomegalovirus serostatus. Alongside the repertoire data, information on donor age, sex, ethnicity and CMV serostatus was compiled. The number of donors typed differed by locus, with roughly 629-640 for A, B, C, DRB1 and DQB1, around 520 for DQA1, about 610 for DPA1, and around 430 for DPB1. Of the roughly 430 genotyped donors, 65% to 90% fell in the genetic ancestry cluster associated with self-reported Caucasian donors. The study was designed to test whether signatures of past pathogen exposure could be identified by cataloging public T cell receptors. Rather than using new phenotypic data, the later analysis identified candidate immune exposures from TCR beta sequences and from how often those sequences occurred across donors. Every repertoire in the discovery cohort had been generated on one and the same sequencing platform. To predict cytomegalovirus infection status, the study combined high-throughput TCR immunosequencing, statistical association of individual TCRs with disease status, and machine learning. On average, around 230,000 unique TCR beta nucleotide sequences were sequenced per donor among roughly 430 genotyped donors of the cohort, with 15% to 20% of those sequences being non-productive. Several DR-DQ haplotypes were treated as single units for association and clustering because of strong linkage in the cohort. In an earlier analysis of 500 to 650 of the donors, high-throughput TCR beta sequencing was used to judge whether each TCR beta V gene segment behaved as functional or pseudogenic. Along with the roughly 610-subject first cohort, a separate validation cohort of over a hundred different subjects was used. Beyond this particular receptor, the publication reports: It was suggested by the authors that the approach could potentially be generalized to other disease states and immunological phenotypes. Because the 87-base-pair reads could not distinguish some IMGT-functional V segments, including TRBV6-2 and TRBV6-3, those segments were excluded. Because counts were too low, roughly 18 rarely observed V segments, including chromosome 9 orphons, were left out of the earlier analysis of about 500 of the donors. The sequencing pipeline was judged likely to have produced a cluster of highly shared sequence variants as a technical artifact. The study listed 150 to 200 TCR beta chains as associated with cytomegalovirus. A few of the identified cytomegalovirus-associated TCR beta chains were confirmed in vitro to be specific for cytomegalovirus antigens. Across donors, most TCR sequences were observed very rarely, whereas some public TCRs were present in many individuals. CMV serostatus was the only immune exposure information available for the cohort. In a later analysis, several top co-occurrence clusters were reported to appear linked to parvovirus B19, influenza, CMV and Epstein-Barr virus. Because some donors lacked HLA typing at each locus, the association tests relied only on the typed subset. Strong co-occurrence of HLA alleles, especially DR and DQ, made assigning TCR associations to individual alleles difficult. In a later analysis, TCR association rates were found to vary across HLA loci, with the most associated TCRs seen for DRB1 alleles and the fewest for HLA-C alleles. In an earlier analysis of fewer than 700 of the donors, most TCR beta V segments appeared in productive rearrangements about 87% or about 30% of the time, broadly matching IMGT annotations. Linkage disequilibrium might explain the correlated functional status among segregating V segments, but an unknown experimental factor could not be excluded. Sequencing depth was assumed to be roughly uniform across donors in the presence/absence analyses, though that assumption may not hold. The cohort was sequenced for TCR beta chains only, and without alpha or paired-chain data the features that could be detected were limited. In a later analysis, 15,000 to 20,000 TCR beta sequences were associated with specific HLA alleles at a false discovery rate of 0.05. In a later analysis, HLA-associated TCR beta chains were found to be more clonally expanded and to have lower generation probabilities than equally common non-associated chains. In a later analysis, most CMV-associated TCR beta chains were found to appear HLA-restricted, with HLA associations seemingly driven largely by CMV exposure. A further reported finding was that TCR beta sequences accurately predicted the HLA-A and HLA-B alleles for most subjects in the first cohort. A later genetic analysis associated a missense DCLRE1C variant with V-gene and J-gene trimming of TCR beta chains, and an independent cohort replicated the association. Cytomegalovirus status was reported to be diagnosed by the classifier with high specificity and sensitivity in both the original and validation cohorts. Compared with the approximately 670-donor mean, donors in an Asian-associated ancestry cluster had fewer N-insertions in productive TCRs, according to a later genetic analysis.

To prepare the library, the immunoSEQ multiplex PCR assay was applied. For the multiplex PCR, a mixture combining 60 forward primers for TCR Vbeta segments and 13 reverse primers for TCR Jbeta segments was used. The CDR3 region of rearranged TCR beta genes was amplified from genomic DNA by a multiplex PCR assay. The Illumina HiSeq System was used to sequence the amplified TCR beta libraries as 87-base-pair reads. In the source study's methods: In a later analysis, approximately 74 million unique TCR beta chains were counted across the roughly 700 repertoires, and approximately 11 million of these chains were shared by at least two donors. To remove PCR and sequencing errors, raw reads were error-corrected and collapsed into unique sequences using a nearest-neighbor algorithm that merged closely related sequences. V, D and J gene segments were assigned by aligning CDR3 sequences to IMGT reference sequences. For a sequence to be retained, a match of at least six nucleotides was required to both a V gene segment and a J gene segment. A rearrangement counted as productive if the CDR3 had no stop codons and remained in frame with V and J, and every other rearrangement counted as non-productive. Following IMGT convention, CDR3 was defined as the stretch from the second conserved V-encoded cysteine to the conserved J-encoded phenylalanine. The earlier analysis of about 620 of the donors excluded sequences that lacked an unambiguous match to a single V gene segment. An earlier analysis of just under 600 of the donors called V segments functional above 56.7% productive rearrangements and segregating when the between-donor standard deviation exceeded 5%. A statistical classification framework was developed to diagnose cytomegalovirus status using the catalog of TCR beta chain sequences. V and J gene assignment, in a later analysis, came from comparing TCR nucleotide sequences with IMGT/GENE-DB human TR gene sequences. In a later analysis, CDR3 sequences and most-parsimonious VDJ recombination scenarios were assigned using the TCRdist pipeline. In a later analysis, each TCR beta chain was defined by its CDR3 amino acid sequence together with its V-gene family, and reads lacking a unique V-gene family were excluded. As a way to deal with suspected cross-contamination and a sequencing artifact, a later analysis dropped nearly 600 nucleotide sequences that were highly shared and had low generation probability. A later analysis calculated a clonal expansion index for each public chain from normalized within-repertoire ranks of inferred template counts. In a later analysis, generation probabilities were computed with a VDJ recombination model fitted to out-of-frame rearrangements, and the resulting probabilities were checked against IGoR. In a later analysis, TCR-TCR, TCR-HLA and TCR-CMV co-occurrence was scored with hypergeometric tests, and a repertoire-size bias correction was applied to TCR pairs. A later analysis estimated false discovery rates by permuting HLA or CMV assignments 20 times. In a later analysis, co-occurring TCRs were grouped using DBSCAN, and TCRdist sequence similarity was added for clustering within HLA-allele-positive subsets. Co-occurrence clustering excluded repertoires with fewer than 30,000 or more than 120,000 public chains, plus five with anomalous nucleotide sharing. Drawn from immuneACCESS, this table holds only the in-frame rearrangements with V and J called that TCRdb kept. Clones are partly lost; checked studies trace under half to an unresolved V gene and leave the rest unexplained. V, J and clone size are taken as reported in that table, and D and trimming were inferred from the DNA itself. The table for this sample lists under 200,000 clones. The biggest ten clones account for 0.7% to 1% of the sample.

Inclusive of the bounding cysteine and phenylalanine, the CDR3 is 14 residues long. The CDR3 DNA has 42 bases and is translated from base 1. Trimming takes 7 bases from V and 2 bases from J, and the germline ends sit 12 bases apart. CDR1 and CDR2 (MNHEY, SMNVEV) derive from the germline V gene (reference sequence). The rearrangement joined TRBV27 to TRBJ1-5; the D region possibly corresponds to TRBD1 (6 bases align). The sequence was collected from a woman between 18 and 29 years old in good health and CMV-seropositive. The sequenced sample consisted of PBMCs. Read as DNA, the sequence is TGTGCCAGCAAAGGGGGGGTGGGCAATCAGCCCCAGCATTTT. It codes for CASKGGVGNQPQHF.